Below are 17 T cell receptor beta chains sequenced from a single sample in a study of T cell responses to AZD1222 COVID-19 vaccine. Some clones are missing from TCRdb's copy, which holds only in-frame ones; the method was immunoSEQ multiplex PCR. The sample yields some 95,000 clones, 88% seen once. Material: peripheral blood, obtained 28 days after the second AZD1222 dose. These receptor sequences come from an adult who received the AZD1222 COVID-19 vaccine.

The chain employs TRBV10-3 and TRBJ1-5, with 8 nucleotides matching TRBD1. In germline, CDR1 is ENHRY, CDR2 SYGVKD. CDR3 length equals 16 residues. V dropped 3 bases and J dropped 7; count of bases not matched to a gene: 11. The CDR3 reads CAISDHLLQGGQPQHF. CDR3 nucleotides: TGTGCCATCAGTGACCATCTATTACAGGGGGGGCAGCCCCAGCATTTT.

J is TRBJ1-3 and V is TRBV19; 7 nucleotides align to TRBD1. Germline-derived CDR1 and CDR2 are LNHDA and SQIVND (reference sequence). CDR3 length: 15 amino acids. J gave up 0 bases and V 10 bases, and 9 bases lay outside the gene matches. The CDR3 DNA reads as TGTGCCACCCACAGACAGGGACCCTCTGGAAACACCATATATTTT. It codes for CATHRQGPSGNTIYF.

J is TRBJ2-7 and V is TRBV30; TRBD1 is a possible D gene (5 bases). Trimming removed 2 bases at V and 2 bases at J, with 7 bases between. The CDR3 is 12 amino acids. Germline CDR1 is GTSNPN and CDR2 is SVGIG (reference sequence). The CDR3 nucleotides read TGTGCCTGGAGTCAGGGCCCCTACGAGCAGTACTTC. It is translated as CAWSQGPYEQYF.

This chain uses TRBV30 with TRBJ1-4; no definite D call. The length of the CDR3 is 13 residues. V was shortened by 0 bases and J by 5 bases, with 7 bases between the two germline ends. The germline V gene encodes CDR1 GTSNPN and CDR2 SVGIG (reference sequence). In nucleotides, the CDR3 is TGTGCCTGGAGTGTACAACTAAATGAAAAACTGTTTTTT. Translating gives CAWSVQLNEKLFF.

The V gene is TRBV25-1, the J gene TRBJ2-7; D may be TRBD1 (6 bases). Trimming shortened V by 4 bases and J by 1 base, and 14 bases separated the two germline ends. This CDR3 comprises 15 residues. From germline, CDR1 is MGHDK and CDR2 SYGVNS. In DNA form, the CDR3 reads TGTGCCAGCAGTGGCCAGGCAGGGGCGTCCTACGAGCAGTACTTC. Translating it yields CASSGQAGASYEQYF.

The rearrangement joins TRBV28 to TRBJ2-7; 16 positions match TRBD2. The CDR3 has 21 amino acids. Per germline, CDR1 MDHEN and CDR2 SYDVKM. V lost 3 bases to trimming and J lost 3 bases; unmatched junction nucleotides: 17. The CDR3 loop reads CASSLGLRGLAGGPGFYEQYF. The CDR3 coding sequence is TGTGCCAGCAGTTTGGGATTAAGGGGACTAGCGGGAGGGCCAGGTTTCTACGAGCAGTACTTC.

This sequence joins TRBV5-1 and TRBJ1-3; 7 positions agree with TRBD1. The trim removed 2 bases at V and 4 bases at J, leaving 9 bases unmatched. There are 16 residues in the CDR3. The germline V gene encodes CDR1 SGHRS and CDR2 YFSETQ. The CDR3 DNA reads as TGCGCCAGCAGCTTACAGGTCACAGGGGAGGGAAACACCATATATTTT. Amino acid sequence: CASSLQVTGEGNTIYF.

The rearrangement links TRBV9 to TRBJ2-5; 8 positions match TRBD2. Trimming cost V 3 bases and J 1 base; bases outside gene matches: 2. This CDR3 spans 14 amino acids. CDR1 is SGDLS and CDR2 is YYNGEE in the germline V gene. CDR3 amino acids: CASSAGLVQETQYF. CDR3 bases: TGTGCCAGCAGCGCGGGACTAGTCCAAGAGACCCAGTACTTC.

The J gene is TRBJ1-1, the V gene TRBV4-1; tentative D call: TRBD1 (5 bases). The CDR3 totals 14 residues. Deletions cut 4 bases from V and 3 bases from J, with 12 bases between. Looked up from germline, CDR1 is MGHRA and CDR2 is YSYEKL. The CDR3 sequence: CASSRGTWHTEAFF. The CDR3 DNA follows: TGCGCCAGCAGCCGGGGGACCTGGCACACTGAAGCTTTCTTT.

This chain connects TRBV21-1 to TRBJ1-1. TRBV21-1 is assigned pseudogene status. The CDR3 extends over 15 amino acids. The CDR3 DNA sequence: TGTGCCAGCAGCGGCGGGACGAGCATGAACACTGAAGCTTTCTTT. Protein sequence: CASSGGTSMNTEAFF.

The chain is built from TRBV6-2 or TRBV6-3 and TRBJ1-5; 9 nucleotides line up with TRBD1. The CDR3 length is 18 residues. Losses at the gene ends were 2 bases for V and 5 bases for J; bases not matched to a gene: 13. Germline lookup yields CDR1 MNHEY and CDR2 SVGEGT. This CDR3 is CASSYPNRGQAGDQPQHF. CDR3 sequence (DNA): TGTGCCAGCAGTTACCCCAACAGGGGGCAGGCGGGAGATCAGCCCCAGCATTTT.

The V call is TRBV9, the J call TRBJ2-5; 9 bases align to TRBD1. V was clipped by 0 bases and J by 4 bases; unmatched bases: 4. CDR1 and CDR2 from the germline V gene are SGDLS and YYNGEE. This CDR3 has 15 residues. DNA of the CDR3: TGTGCCAGCAGCGTAGCTCCGACAGGGGGAGAGACCCAGTACTTC. Protein sequence: CASSVAPTGGETQYF.

This clone was observed many times. The J gene is TRBJ1-3, the V gene TRBV5-4; TRBD1 matches 7 bases. Trimming removed 4 bases from V and 0 bases from J; junction bases left unmatched: 7. The CDR3 has 16 amino acids. Germline CDR1 is SGHNT and CDR2 is YYREEE (reference sequence). This CDR3 reads CASSRDRAVSGNTIYF. CDR3 in DNA: TGTGCCAGCAGCCGAGACAGGGCCGTCTCTGGAAACACCATATATTTT.

In this sample, this clone turned up once. The chain uses TRBV6-1 and TRBJ1-5; D might be TRBD1 (5 bases). V lost 3 bases, J lost 1 base, and 10 bases lay in between. The CDR3 loop spans 15 amino acids. Germline CDR1 is MNHNS and CDR2 is SASEGT. The CDR3 DNA reads as TGTGCCAGCAGTGAGGGTTGGGGGAGCAATCAGCCCCAGCATTTT. Protein: CASSEGWGSNQPQHF.

V and J are TRBV5-1 and TRBJ2-7; D unresolved. Trimming cost V 0 bases and J 5 bases, with 15 bases left between them. The CDR3 has 15 amino acids. Germline CDR1 reads SGHRS; CDR2 reads YFSETQ. The CDR3 reads CASSLEGIRGHEQYF. CDR3 coding DNA: TGCGCCAGCAGCTTGGAGGGAATCCGAGGCCACGAGCAGTACTTC.

The chain is built from TRBV5-1 and TRBJ2-7, with unresolved D. V was cut by 0 bases and J by 5 bases, with 6 bases left in between. The CDR3 spans 12 residues. Germline values: CDR1 SGHRS, CDR2 YFSETQ. CDR3 nucleotides: TGCGCCAGCAGCTTGGATGGGGACGAGCAGTACTTC. Amino acid sequence: CASSLDGDEQYF.

V usage is TRBV2 and J usage is TRBJ2-7; 10 bases agree with TRBD1. V gave up 6 bases and J gave up 5 bases; unmatched junction bases: 13. Germline V gives CDR1 SNHLY, CDR2 FYNNEI. There are 16 residues in the CDR3. The CDR3 DNA follows: TGTGCCAGCAGGGGAGTCCGGGACAGGGGTGTACACGAGCAGTACTTC. Encoded protein: CASRGVRDRGVHEQYF.